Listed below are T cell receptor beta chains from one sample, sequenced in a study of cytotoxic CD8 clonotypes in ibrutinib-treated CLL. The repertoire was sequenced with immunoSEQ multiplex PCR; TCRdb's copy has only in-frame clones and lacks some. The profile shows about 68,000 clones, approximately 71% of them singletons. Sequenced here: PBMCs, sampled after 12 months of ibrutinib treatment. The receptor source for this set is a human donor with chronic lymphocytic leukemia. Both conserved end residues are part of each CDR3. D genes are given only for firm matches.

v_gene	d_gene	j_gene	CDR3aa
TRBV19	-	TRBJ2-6	CASSIGVRGFPGANVLTF
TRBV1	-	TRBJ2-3	CTSSRLPLAESEDTQYF
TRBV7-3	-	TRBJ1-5	CASSSGQNFLSNQPQHF
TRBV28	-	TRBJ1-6	CASSLQVRSPLHF
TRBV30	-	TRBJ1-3	CAWSVQGGNTIYF
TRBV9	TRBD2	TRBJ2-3	CASSSGGATSTDTQYF
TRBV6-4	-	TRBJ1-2	CASSDSGGIYGYTF
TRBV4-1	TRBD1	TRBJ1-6	CASRPGQGSNSPLHF
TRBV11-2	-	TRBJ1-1	CASSFGYPNTEAFF
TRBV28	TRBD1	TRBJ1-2	CASSSPAGGDYGYTF
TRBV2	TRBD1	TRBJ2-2	CATGQGYTGELFF
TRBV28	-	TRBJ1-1	CASSFARTEAFF
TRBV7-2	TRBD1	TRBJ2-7	CASSLGRDRVSNF
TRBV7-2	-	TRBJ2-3	CASSPGSVADTQYF
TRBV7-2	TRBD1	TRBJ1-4	CASNRGRGEKLFF
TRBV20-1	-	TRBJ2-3	CRCRSLDTQYF
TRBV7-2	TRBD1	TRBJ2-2	CASSARQGNTGELFF
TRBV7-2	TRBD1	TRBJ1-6	CASSPGQTYNSPLHF
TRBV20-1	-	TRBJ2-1	CSATNSNEQFF
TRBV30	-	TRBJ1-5	CAWTQDSSNQPQHF
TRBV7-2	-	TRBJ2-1	CASSLAAGTYNEQFF
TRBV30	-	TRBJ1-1	CAWSEGLLNTEAFF
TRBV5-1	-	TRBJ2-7	CASSLFAGNYEQYF
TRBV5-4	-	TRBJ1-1	CASSLVNTEAFF
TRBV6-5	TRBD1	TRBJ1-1	CASRPTGLNTEAFF
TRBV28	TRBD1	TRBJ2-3	CASGTGTGVFSTDTQYF
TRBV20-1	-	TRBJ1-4	CSQATNEKLFF
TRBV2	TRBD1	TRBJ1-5	CATRTGGWNQPQHF
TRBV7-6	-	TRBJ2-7	CASSGGFSYEQYF
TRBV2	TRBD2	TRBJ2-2	CASSGLAGGVGELFF
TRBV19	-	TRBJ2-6	CASRQGSGANVLTF
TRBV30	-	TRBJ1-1	CAWSDSMNTEAFF
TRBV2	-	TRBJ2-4	CASSEAGGLAKNIQYF
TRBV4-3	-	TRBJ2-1	CASSQDRGRPEYNEQFF
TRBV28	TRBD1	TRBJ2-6	CASSPRGQGSAGANVLTF
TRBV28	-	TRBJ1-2	CASSLQGNADYGYTF
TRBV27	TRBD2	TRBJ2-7	CASRRAGDPYEQYF
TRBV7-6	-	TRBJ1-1	CASSLGGHPNTEAFF
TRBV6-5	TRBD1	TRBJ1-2	CASSSSRGHGIYGYTF
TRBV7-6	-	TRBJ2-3	CASSLNPQGGSTDTQYF
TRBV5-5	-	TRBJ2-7	CASSLSPGNEQYF
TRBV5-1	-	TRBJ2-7	CASSLGAETYEQYF
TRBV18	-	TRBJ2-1	CASSQDSGISNEQFF
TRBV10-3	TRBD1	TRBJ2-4	CAISRQGQENIQYF
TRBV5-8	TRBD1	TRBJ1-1	CASSSGTGMMNTEAFF
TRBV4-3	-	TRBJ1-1	CASSQVSVRRAEAFF
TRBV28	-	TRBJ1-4	CASSLLGNEKLFF
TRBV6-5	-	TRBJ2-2	CASSYSTGHTGELFF
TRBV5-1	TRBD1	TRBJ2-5	CASSSTGGPETQYF
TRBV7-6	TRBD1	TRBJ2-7	CASSRSGTGSYEQYF
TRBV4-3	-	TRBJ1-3	CASSQAAYGNTIYF
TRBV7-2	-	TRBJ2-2	CASSTGRGTGELFF